These 30 T cell receptor beta chains came from one sample sequenced in a study of cytomegalovirus exposure and HLA in healthy donors. The PCR used 60 Vbeta and 13 Jbeta primers. Sequencing used immunoSEQ multiplex PCR; TCRdb keeps in-frame clones, though not all of them. The data hold some 170,000 clones, with about four fifths observed a single time. Material for sequencing was PBMCs. These receptors were collected from a woman between 18 and 29 years old in good health and CMV-seropositive.

V gene TRBV6-6 combines with J gene TRBJ2-7; D possibly corresponds to TRBD2 (5 bases). The CDR3 has 15 amino acids. V lost 6 bases to trimming and J lost 3 bases, with 18 bases between them. The germline CDR1 and CDR2 sequences are MNHNY and SVGAGI (reference sequence). DNA of the CDR3: TGTGCCAGCAGCCCGTCCGGACTGGGGAACTACGAGCAGTACTTC. Translating it yields CASSPSGLGNYEQYF.

This sequence joins TRBV7-3 and TRBJ1-2; possibly TRBD1 for D (5 bases). The V gene lost 5 bases and the J gene lost 5 bases, with 21 bases spanning the gap. CDR1 and CDR2 (germline): SGHTA, FQGTGA. The CDR3 is made up of 16 amino acids. CDR3 protein: CASSPRRGVPGYGYTF. The CDR3 nucleotides read TGTGCCAGCAGCCCACGTCGGGGGGTGCCGGGGTATGGCTACACCTTC.

The chain has TRBV7-9 and TRBJ2-4; 7 bases line up with TRBD1. The germline CDR1 and CDR2 sequences are SEHNR and FQNEAQ (reference sequence). V lost 5 bases and J lost 6; bases outside the gene matches: 7. The CDR3 length is 14 residues. The CDR3 DNA sequence: TGTGCCAGCAGCCACCGGGACAGATTAAACATTCAGTACTTC. Protein sequence: CASSHRDRLNIQYF.

This sequence joins TRBV15 and TRBJ1-1; D unclear. The CDR3 sequence is 12 residues long. CDR1 LNHNV and CDR2 YYDKDF come from the germline V gene (reference sequence). Trimming stripped 0 bases from V and 7 bases from J, with 6 bases between. The CDR3: CATSRDYSEAFF. The CDR3 coding sequence is TGTGCCACCAGCAGAGATTACAGTGAAGCTTTCTTT.

The chain couples TRBV7-3 to TRBJ1-2; the D is unclear. In germline, CDR1 is SGHTA, CDR2 FQGTGA. The CDR3 totals 15 residues. V gave up 1 base and J gave up 8 bases, with 17 bases separating them. CDR3 residues: CASSLNAAGRGGYTF. The CDR3 bases are TGTGCCAGCAGCTTAAACGCGGCGGGGAGAGGGGGCTACACCTTC.

V gene TRBV5-1 combines with J gene TRBJ1-1; 8 positions agree with TRBD1. The CDR3 runs 15 residues. Trimming took 5 bases from V and 2 from J; bases not matched to a gene: 8. CDR1 is SGHRS, CDR2 YFSETQ, per germline. The CDR3 sequence is CASRPVGQGNTEAFF. The CDR3 DNA sequence: TGCGCCAGCAGACCAGTAGGACAGGGTAACACTGAAGCTTTCTTT.

The V gene is TRBV4-3, the J gene TRBJ1-2; 10 bases fit TRBD1. Germline V CDR1 and CDR2: LGHNA, YSLEER. The trim removed 3 bases at V and 3 bases at J, leaving 16 bases unmatched. CDR3 size: 19 residues. The CDR3 bases are TGCGCCAGCAGCCAGACCTTCGGGACAGGGGATAATCCTGACTATGGCTACACCTTC. It codes for CASSQTFGTGDNPDYGYTF.

This sequence joins TRBV19 and TRBJ2-7; D unclear. This CDR3 is 14 amino acids long. V shed 4 bases and J shed 4 bases, with 14 bases lying between them. Germline lookup yields CDR1 LNHDA and CDR2 SQIVND (reference sequence). The CDR3: CASSTTGSSYEQYF. The CDR3 nucleotides are TGTGCCAGTAGTACGACCGGGTCCTCGTACGAGCAGTACTTC.

The chain employs TRBV27 and TRBJ2-6; no reliable D call. The germline V and J ends were trimmed by 3 bases and 0 bases, with 12 bases remaining between them. The CDR3 is 17 residues long. CDR1 and CDR2 (germline): MNHEY, SMNVEV (reference sequence). CDR3 in DNA: TGTGCCAGCAGTTTCCAGATTTTCTCCTCTGGGGCCAACGTCCTGACTTTC. It yields the protein CASSFQIFSSGANVLTF.

This clone was detected once. The chain employs TRBV7-2 and TRBJ2-3; the D gene is possibly TRBD2 (6 bases). Trimming removed 5 bases at V and 1 base at J, with 13 bases between. Germline assignment: CDR1 SGHTA and CDR2 FQGNSA. CDR3 length: 15 amino acids. Here the CDR3 DNA reads TGTGCCAGCAGCCGCGGGGTCGCGGGCACAGATACGCAGTATTTT. Translation gives CASSRGVAGTDTQYF.

This chain links TRBV7-6 with TRBJ2-7, with D perhaps matching TRBD1 (5 bases). Per germline, CDR1 SGHVS and CDR2 FNYEAQ. Trimming pared 1 base from V and 7 bases from J, leaving 17 bases between. The CDR3 runs 15 residues. CDR3 sequence: CASSLGQGGELEQYF. The CDR3 bases are TGTGCCAGCAGCTTAGGTCAGGGCGGAGAGTTAGAGCAGTACTTC. The entire variable domain, with the rest obtained from reference TRBV7-6 and TRBJ2-7, is as follows: GAGVSQSPRYKVTKRGQDVALRCDPISGHVSLYWYRQALGQGPEFLTYFNYEAQQDKSGLPNDRFSAERPEGSISTLTIQRTEQRDSAMYRCASSLGQGGELEQYFGPGTRLTVT.

The sample holds one count of this clone. This chain uses TRBV29-1 with TRBJ2-1, with 8 bases that match TRBD1. The ends lost 4 bases at V and 7 bases at J; junction bases unmatched: 3. The CDR3 is 12 amino acids. Germline CDR1 SQVTM, CDR2 ANQGSEA. CDR3 region: CSVGNRGNEQFF. The CDR3 DNA reads as TGCAGCGTTGGGAACAGGGGGAATGAGCAGTTCTTC.

The V gene is TRBV10-1, the J gene TRBJ1-1; D not resolved. The CDR3 extends over 12 amino acids. Germline-derived CDR1 and CDR2 are WNHNN and SYGVQD (reference sequence). Trimming stripped 3 bases from V and 4 bases from J, with 6 bases between. CDR3 DNA: TGCGCCAGCAGTGACCCCAGCACTGAAGCTTTCTTT. This translates into CASSDPSTEAFF.

This clone was observed a single time. The CDR3 reads CAIDFVGRTGGNTIYF. CDR3 DNA: TGTGCCATCGATTTCGTCGGACGGACAGGGGGAAACACCATATATTTT. The chain has TRBV5-5 and TRBJ1-3, with 8 positions matching TRBD1. Germline V gene lookup returns CDR1 SGHKS and CDR2 YYEKEE (reference sequence). This CDR3 has 16 amino acids. V gave up 9 bases and J gave up 4 bases; unmatched junction bases: 15.

The chain couples TRBV5-1 to TRBJ1-4; TRBD1 agrees at 8 bases. This CDR3 has 14 residues. The junction had 3 bases not matched to a gene; V was cut back by 4 bases and J by 4 bases. Per germline, CDR1 SGHRS and CDR2 YFSETQ. DNA for the CDR3: TGCGCCAGCAGCGCGGGACAGGTTAATGAAAAACTGTTTTTT. Translation: CASSAGQVNEKLFF.

This sequence joins TRBV7-3 and TRBJ2-3; D may be TRBD2 (7 bases). The CDR3 has 16 residues. The germline CDR1 and CDR2 sequences are SGHTA and FQGTGA. V was trimmed by 1 base and J by 6 bases, leaving 17 bases between them. This chain's CDR3 is CASSLRMRGQGDTQYF. CDR3 sequence (DNA): TGTGCCAGCAGCTTAAGGATGCGGGGGCAGGGGGATACGCAGTATTTT.

This chain links TRBV4-1 with TRBJ2-7; possibly TRBD2 for D (6 bases). Germline CDR1 and CDR2: MGHRA and YSYEKL. Trimming cost V 1 base and J 3 bases, with 13 bases left between them. The length of the CDR3 is 15 residues. The CDR3 sequence: CASSQVWQEGYEQYF. CDR3 DNA sequence: TGCGCCAGCAGCCAAGTTTGGCAGGAGGGCTACGAGCAGTACTTC.

A note on this clone: A junction boundary mismatches the germline segment, possibly from a read error. The rearrangement links TRBV10-1 to TRBJ2-7; no clear D gene. The germline gives CDR1 WNHNN, CDR2 SYGVQD (reference sequence). The CDR3 has 14 residues. Written as DNA, the CDR3 is TGCGCCAGCAGTGAGAATTACTATTCCTCCGAGCAGTACTTC. It is translated as CASSENYYSSEQYF.

The chain links TRBV10-1 to TRBJ2-3; 7 bases map to TRBD1. V dropped 6 bases and J dropped 3; count of bases not matched to a gene: 6. The CDR3 consists of 14 residues. CDR1 WNHNN and CDR2 SYGVQD come from the germline V gene (reference sequence). The CDR3 DNA follows: TGCGCCAGCAGCCGGGACAGAGATACAGATACGCAGTATTTT. As protein: CASSRDRDTDTQYF.

The V gene is TRBV30, the J gene TRBJ1-6, with D possibly being TRBD1 (5 bases). Trimming took off 5 bases at V and 4 bases at J, with 15 bases between the two ends. This CDR3 is 15 amino acids long. The germline V gene has CDR1 GTSNPN and CDR2 SVGIG (reference sequence). Here the CDR3 reads CAWAAGGTYNSPLHF. The CDR3, as DNA: TGTGCCTGGGCTGCCGGGGGAACTTATAATTCACCCCTCCACTTT.

This rearrangement joins TRBV15 to TRBJ1-1; no definite D call. This CDR3 is built from 14 residues. Germline V gives CDR1 LNHNV, CDR2 YYDKDF (reference sequence). V lost 0 bases, J lost 7 bases, and 12 bases lay in between. The CDR3 loop reads CATSRDRQANEAFF. The DNA of the CDR3 is TGTGCCACCAGCAGAGATCGGCAGGCCAATGAAGCTTTCTTT.

The V and J genes are TRBV7-2 and TRBJ1-1; 7 bases are shared with TRBD1. V shed 6 bases and J 5 bases; nucleotides not matched to a gene: 9. The CDR3 consists of 14 residues. The V gene's germline CDR1 is SGHTA and CDR2 FQGNSA. The CDR3 region has the DNA TGTGCCAGCAGTTCACAGGGGCCGGGTACTGAAGCTTTCTTT. Amino acid sequence: CASSSQGPGTEAFF.

The gene calls are TRBV7-6 and TRBJ1-1; no clear D gene. The CDR3 contains 14 residues. The V end lost 5 bases, the J end lost 4 bases, and 14 bases lay between the germline ends. CDR1 SGHVS and CDR2 FNYEAQ come from the germline V gene. CDR3 bases: TGTGCCAGCAGCCCGTACCCTCGGGGCACTGAAGCTTTCTTT. Translated, it gives CASSPYPRGTEAFF.

This clone was picked up one time. This chain links TRBV19 with TRBJ1-1; no firm D call. Germline V gene sequence: CDR1 LNHDA, CDR2 SQIVND (reference sequence). The CDR3 runs to 14 residues. V was cut by 0 bases and J by 0 bases, with 5 bases left in between. CDR3 coding DNA: TGTGCCAGTAGTATAGACGACTTGAACACTGAAGCTTTCTTT. Amino acid sequence: CASSIDDLNTEAFF.

About this clone: Germline and junction disagree at one end, which may indicate a read error. The gene calls are TRBV28 and TRBJ1-4; possible D gene TRBD1, 6 bases. In germline, CDR1 is MDHEN, CDR2 SYDVKM. This CDR3 has 15 residues. The CDR3 DNA reads TGTGCCAGCAGAGGGCAGGGGATCTTTTTAAAGAAATTGGTTTTT. Translated, it gives CASRGQGIFLKKLVF.

The chain has TRBV7-2 and TRBJ2-3; no definite D call. Germline loops: CDR1 SGHTA, CDR2 FQGNSA. The V end was cut by 5 bases, the J end by 3 bases, with 9 bases between. This CDR3 has 13 amino acids. The CDR3 is CASSPTVTDTQYF. CDR3 coding DNA: TGTGCCAGCAGCCCAACAGTAACAGATACGCAGTATTTT. Supplemented by reference TRBV7-2 and TRBJ2-3, the full variable domain reads GAGVSQSPSNKVTEKGKDVELRCDPISGHTALYWYRQSLGQGLEFLIYFQGNSAPDKSGLPSDRFSAERTGGSVSTLTIQRTQQEDSAVYLCASSPTVTDTQYFGPGTRLTVL.

This chain links TRBV25-1 with TRBJ1-1, with TRBD1 matching 9 bases. V dropped 0 bases and J dropped 4; count of bases not matched to a gene: 12. Germline CDR1 and CDR2: MGHDK and SYGVNS. The CDR3 runs to 18 residues. The CDR3 nucleotides read TGTGCCAGCAGTGAATATATGGGACAGGGTGGGAGGAGCACTGAAGCTTTCTTT. This translates into CASSEYMGQGGRSTEAFF.

V usage is TRBV4-2 and J usage is TRBJ1-2, with D tentatively TRBD1 (5 bases). Germline V gives CDR1 LGHNA, CDR2 YNFKEQ. Between the trimmed V and J ends, which lost 3 bases and 0 bases, there was a span of 8 bases. There are 14 residues in the CDR3. CDR3 loop: CASSQGGTNYGYTF. The CDR3 DNA sequence: TGTGCCAGCAGCCAGGGGGGGACTAACTATGGCTACACCTTC.

The genes are TRBV28 and TRBJ2-7; 10 bases agree with TRBD2. The CDR3 spans 16 residues. The V gene's germline CDR1 is MDHEN and CDR2 SYDVKM. V lost 10 bases and J lost 5; bases outside the gene matches: 17. The CDR3 nucleotides are TGTGCCACCGGGAGGCTAGCGGGGGCGACTTCCAACGAGCAGTACTTC. It codes for CATGRLAGATSNEQYF.

This chain joins TRBV6-5 and TRBJ2-7; 7 nucleotides line up with TRBD1. Germline V gene data show CDR1 as MNHEY and CDR2 as SVGAGI. Losses at the gene ends were 6 bases for V and 3 bases for J; bases not matched to a gene: 11. The CDR3 spans 15 residues. CDR3: CASRTAGTVVYEQYF. The DNA of the CDR3 is TGTGCCAGCAGGACAGCCGGGACAGTGGTCTACGAGCAGTACTTC.